This entry features one TCR beta chain sequence. Antigen unknown. The sample belongs to a study of OX40 agonist ivuxolimab in advanced cancers. Findings of the study overall: Antigen specificity of clonally expanded peripheral T cells was not established.

The CDR3 runs to 14 residues. The ends were cut back, 3 bases at V and 10 bases at J, with 16 bases in the middle. From germline, CDR1 is KGHSH and CDR2 LQKENI. Libraries were prepared by immunoSEQ multiplex PCR; TCRdb keeps only in-frame clonotypes and omits some of them. The repertoire holds around 70,000 clones, with roughly 87% as singletons. The chain couples TRBV18 to TRBJ2-1; maybe TRBD2 (5 bases). Sequencing used CD4+ or CD8+ T cells sorted from blood, obtained in a trial of the OX40 agonist ivuxolimab. This clonotype was obtained from an adult with an advanced solid tumor such as melanoma, head and neck, liver or kidney cancer. The DNA for the CDR3 is TGTGCCAGCTCACCCGCATTGGGAGCGGAGGAGCAGTTCTTC. Its translation: CASSPALGAEEQFF.